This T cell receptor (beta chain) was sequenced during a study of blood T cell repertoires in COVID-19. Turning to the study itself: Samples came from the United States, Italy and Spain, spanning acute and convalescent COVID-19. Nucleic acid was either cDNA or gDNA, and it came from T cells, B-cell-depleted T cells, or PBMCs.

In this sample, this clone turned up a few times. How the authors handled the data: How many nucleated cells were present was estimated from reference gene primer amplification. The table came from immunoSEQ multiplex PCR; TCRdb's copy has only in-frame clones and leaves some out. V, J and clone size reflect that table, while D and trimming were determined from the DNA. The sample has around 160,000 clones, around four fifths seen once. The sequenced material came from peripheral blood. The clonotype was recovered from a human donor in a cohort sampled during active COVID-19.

DNA of the CDR3: TGTGCCAGCAGCTTTTTGATTGGACAGGGGAGGAACGAGCAGTACTTC. Protein: CASSFLIGQGRNEQYF. The V call is TRBV11-2, the J call TRBJ2-7; 9 nucleotides agree with TRBD1. Germline V gene sequence: CDR1 SGHAT, CDR2 FQNNGV. V lost 3 bases and J lost 5; bases outside the gene matches: 11. This CDR3 spans 16 amino acids.